The 32 T cell receptor beta chains below come from one sample, sequenced in a study of cytomegalovirus exposure and HLA in healthy donors (dated by TCRdb to about 2017). Library method: the immunoSEQ multiplex PCR assay. For the multiplex PCR, a mixture combining 60 forward primers for TCR Vbeta segments and 13 reverse primers for TCR Jbeta segments was used. Here the immuneACCESS table is served through TCRdb, limited to in-frame sequences with V and J called. Missing clones are a known gap in these copies; in checked studies unresolved V genes cover under half, and the rest lacks a known reason. Here the sample has some 150,000 clones; 77% occur a single time. The ten largest make up under 2% of the sample. Sequenced material: PBMCs. The receptors stem from a female donor in good health and CMV-seronegative.

The J gene is TRBJ2-7, the V gene TRBV10-3; TRBD2 matches at 8 bases. The CDR3 contains 19 residues. J gave up 1 base and V 5 bases, and 19 bases lay outside the gene matches. CDR1 ENHRY and CDR2 SYGVKD come from the germline V gene. The CDR3 loop reads CAISSIAGGAPGASYEQYF. The CDR3 region has the DNA TGTGCCATCAGTAGTATTGCGGGAGGAGCCCCCGGGGCGTCCTACGAGCAGTACTTC.

V is TRBV2 and J is TRBJ1-3; 9 bases are a match to TRBD1. V shed 6 bases and J 0 bases; nucleotides not matched to a gene: 12. CDR1 and CDR2 from the germline V gene are SNHLY and FYNNEI. CDR3 length equals 18 residues. CDR3 DNA sequence: TGTGCCAGCAGCCGCACCCGGACAGGGGCTCGCTCTGGAAACACCATATATTTT. It specifies CASSRTRTGARSGNTIYF.

A single count supports this clone. CDR3 amino acids: CASSEAGGTYNEQFF. CDR3 sequence (DNA): TGTGCCAGCAGTGAAGCGGGCGGGACTTACAATGAGCAGTTCTTC. V usage is TRBV6-1 and J usage is TRBJ2-1; weak D call: TRBD2 (6 bases). V lost 0 bases and J lost 4, with 10 bases in between. The CDR3 extends over 15 amino acids. Germline-derived CDR1 and CDR2 are MNHNS and SASEGT.

V usage is TRBV9 and J usage is TRBJ2-2; the match to TRBD2 covers 9 bases. The CDR3 totals 15 residues. Germline loops: CDR1 SGDLS, CDR2 YYNGEE. V was clipped by 6 bases and J by 2 bases; unmatched bases: 5. Here the CDR3 DNA reads TGTGCCAGCAAGGCGGGAGGGGGAAACACCGGGGAGCTGTTTTTT. This codes for CASKAGGGNTGELFF.

V gene TRBV29-1 combines with J gene TRBJ2-5, with D possibly being TRBD1 (5 bases). Per the germline V gene, CDR1 is SQVTM and CDR2 is ANQGSEA. Trimming removed 6 bases at V and 2 bases at J, with 10 bases between. The CDR3 sequence is 12 residues long. The CDR3 region is CSVGTGQETQYF. DNA for the CDR3: TGCAGCGTAGGCACAGGTCAAGAGACCCAGTACTTC.

The chain links TRBV7-3 to TRBJ2-2; 10 bases fit TRBD1. This CDR3 spans 16 amino acids. The V gene's germline CDR1 is SGHTA and CDR2 FQGTGA. V was clipped by 5 bases and J by 4 bases; unmatched bases: 7. The CDR3 DNA reads TGTGCCAGCAGCATAGGGGGACAGGGGCCCACCGGGGAGCTGTTTTTT. Translation: CASSIGGQGPTGELFF.

The chain recombines TRBV6-6 with TRBJ2-7, with D possibly being TRBD2 (5 bases). CDR1 is MNHNY, CDR2 SVGAGI, per germline (reference sequence). The CDR3 totals 15 residues. Trimming removed 6 bases from V and 0 bases from J, with 15 bases in between. Here the CDR3 reads CASSPRGRDSYEQYF. In DNA form, the CDR3 reads TGTGCCAGCAGCCCCCGTGGGAGAGACTCCTACGAGCAGTACTTC.

The chain is built from TRBV5-1 and TRBJ2-1; 9 positions agree with TRBD2. V shed 3 bases, J shed 6 bases, and the junction held 10 bases outside the gene matches. Germline V gives CDR1 SGHRS, CDR2 YFSETQ. CDR3 length equals 16 residues. The CDR3 reads CASSWAPSGGTNEQFF. CDR3 DNA: TGCGCCAGCAGCTGGGCCCCAAGCGGGGGGACCAATGAGCAGTTCTTC.

This clone was picked up one time. The sample contains more than one DNA sequence encoding this CDR3. The chain carries TRBV15 and TRBJ2-3, with a possible D match to TRBD2 (6 bases). This CDR3 is 16 amino acids long. The V end lost 2 bases, the J end lost 2 bases, and 14 bases lay between the germline ends. Germline assignment: CDR1 LNHNV and CDR2 YYDKDF (reference sequence). The CDR3 region is CATSRPRDSSTDTQYF. The DNA of the CDR3 is TGTGCCACCAGCAGACCTCGGGACTCTTCCACAGATACGCAGTATTTT.

The chain employs TRBV7-2 and TRBJ2-2; TRBD1 is a possible D gene (5 bases). Germline V gene data show CDR1 as SGHTA and CDR2 as FQGNSA. CDR3 length equals 16 residues. Trimming shortened V by 1 base and J by 0 bases, and 9 bases separated the two germline ends. The DNA for the CDR3 is TGTGCCAGCAGCTTAGTTAGGGGCTCGAACACCGGGGAGCTGTTTTTT. Its translation is CASSLVRGSNTGELFF.

This rearrangement joins TRBV6-1 to TRBJ1-2; 7 nucleotides line up with TRBD1. Germline V gives CDR1 MNHNS, CDR2 SASEGT. Trimming removed 7 bases from V and 4 bases from J; junction bases left unmatched: 3. This CDR3 contains 12 residues. CDR3 nucleotide sequence: TGTGCCAGCATGGGGGACAGCTATGGCTACACCTTC. Encoded protein: CASMGDSYGYTF.

J is TRBJ2-7 and V is TRBV5-4; 9 bases map to TRBD2. There are 15 residues in the CDR3. Germline loops: CDR1 SGHNT, CDR2 YYREEE (reference sequence). After removal of 2 bases from V and 5 bases from J, the junction contained 8 bases not matched to a gene. CDR3 bases: TGTGCCAGCAGCTTTGGAGGGACTAGCTTTGACGAGCAGTACTTC. Amino acids: CASSFGGTSFDEQYF.

The chain uses TRBV7-2 and TRBJ2-1, with 7 bases lining up with TRBD2. Germline V CDR1 and CDR2: SGHTA, FQGNSA. This CDR3 has 16 residues. The ends lost 1 base at V and 4 bases at J; junction bases unmatched: 7. The CDR3 protein is CASSLVTGGPYNEQFF. CDR3 sequence (DNA): TGTGCCAGCAGCTTAGTTACGGGGGGACCTTACAATGAGCAGTTCTTC.

The chain employs TRBV5-1 and TRBJ1-1, with D possibly TRBD1 on 6 matching bases. The length of the CDR3 is 13 residues. Between the trimmed V and J ends, which lost 7 bases and 6 bases, there was a span of 16 bases. The germline V gene encodes CDR1 SGHRS and CDR2 YFSETQ. CDR3 DNA sequence: TGCGCCAGCGACCCAGGGGCTTTCGCTGAAGCTTTCTTT. It encodes CASDPGAFAEAFF. Full variable domain (outside the CDR3, taken from reference TRBV5-1 and TRBJ1-1): KAGVTQTPRYLIKTRGQQVTLSCSPISGHRSVSWYQQTPGQGLQFLFEYFSETQRNKGNFPGRFSGRQFSNSRSEMNVSTLELGDSALYLCASDPGAFAEAFFGQGTRLTVV.

The chain is built from TRBV28 and TRBJ1-1; 8 bases are shared with TRBD1. The CDR3 extends over 17 amino acids. Germline CDR1 reads MDHEN; CDR2 reads SYDVKM. With V trimmed by 3 bases and J by 0 bases, 9 bases remained unmatched. CDR3: CASSFLNRGNLNTEAFF. The CDR3 nucleotides are TGTGCCAGCAGTTTTCTGAACAGGGGGAACTTGAACACTGAAGCTTTCTTT.

This CDR3 is CASSLTGAFSYGYTF. CDR3 DNA: TGTGCCAGCAGCTTGACAGGGGCGTTTAGCTATGGCTACACCTTC. This chain uses TRBV7-9 with TRBJ1-2, with TRBD1 matching 8 bases. The V segment lost 3 bases and the J segment 4 bases; nucleotides outside the gene matches: 7. Germline V gene data show CDR1 as SEHNR and CDR2 as FQNEAQ (reference sequence). The CDR3 is 15 residues long.

The sample holds a few counts of this clone. V usage is TRBV6-5 and J usage is TRBJ2-7, with 9 bases that match TRBD1. The CDR3 is made up of 14 amino acids. V was clipped by 5 bases and J by 3 bases; unmatched bases: 5. Germline V gene data show CDR1 as MNHEY and CDR2 as SVGAGI. The CDR3 DNA follows: TGTGCCAGCAGTCGCTCGGGACAGGGCTACGAGCAGTACTTC. It specifies CASSRSGQGYEQYF.

The gene calls are TRBV28 and TRBJ1-1; TRBD1 matches at 7 bases. Germline V gene data show CDR1 as MDHEN and CDR2 as SYDVKM. Unmatched junction bases numbered 9, after V lost 3 bases and J lost 8 bases. The CDR3 is made up of 14 amino acids. The CDR3 nucleotides are TGTGCCAGCAGTTTCTCACAGGGGCGCAAGGAAGCTTTCTTT. This translates into CASSFSQGRKEAFF.

The chain employs TRBV25-1 and TRBJ2-7, with TRBD1 identical over 9 bases. This CDR3 is built from 17 residues. The J segment lost 5 bases and the V segment lost 0 bases, leaving 11 bases of the junction unmatched. Germline V gene lookup returns CDR1 MGHDK and CDR2 SYGVNS. This CDR3 reads CASSEYYGDRAPDEQYF. Here the CDR3 DNA reads TGTGCCAGCAGTGAATATTACGGGGACAGGGCGCCGGACGAGCAGTACTTC.

The chain carries TRBV29-1 and TRBJ2-2; weak D call: TRBD1 (6 bases). The germline V and J ends were trimmed by 6 bases and 6 bases, with 17 bases remaining between them. The V gene's germline CDR1 is SQVTM and CDR2 ANQGSEA. The CDR3 has 14 residues. Written as DNA, the CDR3 is TGCAGCGTCGCAGAACAGGGAATTGCCGGGGAGCTGTTTTTT. Translated: CSVAEQGIAGELFF.

The sample holds a few counts of this clone. This CDR3 fails to terminate in the conserved phenylalanine or tryptophan, so it likely reflects a read error. CDR3 bases: TGTGCCGGCAGTCCTAGCCGTACCTACGAGCAGTACCTC. Translating it yields CAGSPSRTYEQYL. The chain links TRBV6-6 to TRBJ2-7; a possible D gene is TRBD2 (5 bases). The germline gives CDR1 MNHNY, CDR2 SVGAGI (reference sequence). This CDR3 comprises 13 residues.

V and J are TRBV12-5 and TRBJ1-5; D is ambiguous. The CDR3 sequence is 12 residues long. Per the germline V gene, CDR1 is LGHNT and CDR2 is FRNRAP. Trimming left V 1 base short and J 11 bases short, with 9 bases between. The CDR3 loop reads CASGLETVSQHF. CDR3 in DNA: TGTGCTAGTGGTTTGGAGACTGTGTCCCAGCATTTT.

The CDR3 DNA follows: TGCGCCAGCAGCTGGACAGGTGCCACAGATACGCAGTATTTT. Protein product: CASSWTGATDTQYF. The rearrangement joins TRBV5-1 to TRBJ2-3; 7 bases are shared with TRBD1. Germline V gives CDR1 SGHRS, CDR2 YFSETQ. V dropped 3 bases and J dropped 2; count of bases not matched to a gene: 3. The CDR3 has 14 amino acids.

The V gene is TRBV29-1, the J gene TRBJ1-2; D is uncertain. Trimming cost V 6 bases and J 5 bases, with 16 bases left between them. The CDR3 runs to 13 residues. Germline V gene data show CDR1 as SQVTM and CDR2 as ANQGSEA. This chain's CDR3 is CSVTPGVGYGYTF. The CDR3 DNA follows: TGCAGCGTCACCCCGGGAGTTGGGTATGGCTACACCTTC.

The genes are TRBV2 and TRBJ2-7; a weak D match, TRBD2 (5 bases). V was clipped by 7 bases and J by 4 bases, with 20 bases between them. Germline V CDR1 and CDR2: SNHLY, FYNNEI. CDR3 length: 15 amino acids. CDR3 residues: CASKEDLVSAYEQYF. The CDR3 DNA sequence: TGTGCCAGCAAAGAGGACTTAGTTTCAGCGTACGAGCAGTACTTC.

V is TRBV7-9 and J is TRBJ1-6; 8 nucleotides line up with TRBD1. The CDR3 is made up of 14 amino acids. J gave up 9 bases and V 1 base, and 2 bases lay outside the gene matches. Germline V gives CDR1 SEHNR, CDR2 FQNEAQ (reference sequence). As DNA, the CDR3 is TGTGCCAGCAGCTTAGGGACAGGGTCTTCACCCCTCCACTTT. Protein product: CASSLGTGSSPLHF.

This clone was found a few times. This chain joins TRBV7-2 and TRBJ1-2; TRBD1 aligns across 7 bases. Germline V CDR1 and CDR2: SGHTA, FQGNSA. This CDR3 is 13 amino acids long. V was pared by 1 base and J by 8 bases, with 4 bases of the junction left unmatched. In DNA, the CDR3 is TGTGCCAGCAGCTTAGAGACAGGGACCGGCTACACCTTC. Translating it yields CASSLETGTGYTF.

This chain connects TRBV7-3 to TRBJ2-1; D possibly corresponds to TRBD1 (6 bases). The V and J ends lost 5 bases and 9 bases respectively, with 14 bases between them. Germline V gene lookup returns CDR1 SGHTA and CDR2 FQGTGA. CDR3 size: 13 residues. The CDR3 DNA is TGTGCCAGCAGCCGTGACAGGTCCGGTGAGCAGTTCTTC. Encoded protein: CASSRDRSGEQFF.

This sequence joins TRBV12-5 and TRBJ1-1, with D hard to call. Trimming stripped 4 bases from V and 0 bases from J, with 9 bases between. This CDR3 comprises 14 residues. Per germline, CDR1 LGHNT and CDR2 FRNRAP. The CDR3 region is CASGSPRLNTEAFF. For the CDR3, the DNA is TGTGCTAGTGGTTCCCCGAGGTTGAACACTGAAGCTTTCTTT.

The chain employs TRBV7-8 and TRBJ1-5, with 7 nucleotides matching TRBD1. This CDR3 has 15 amino acids. Trimming at V came to 4 bases and at J to 1 base, leaving 4 bases not matched to a gene. The germline CDR1 and CDR2 sequences are SGHVS and FQNEAQ. CDR3 loop: CASSSYRGSNQPQHF. DNA for the CDR3: TGTGCCAGCAGCTCATACAGGGGAAGCAATCAGCCCCAGCATTTT.

The chain is built from TRBV2 and TRBJ2-7, with TRBD1 matching 7 bases. In germline, CDR1 is SNHLY, CDR2 FYNNEI. The CDR3 runs to 13 residues. V shed 3 bases, J shed 4 bases, and the junction held 3 bases outside the gene matches. DNA of the CDR3: TGTGCCAGCAGTGACAGGGGGATATACGAGCAGTACTTC. This gives the protein CASSDRGIYEQYF. The complete variable domain, with remaining parts taken from reference TRBV2 and TRBJ2-7, reads EPEVTQTPSHQVTQMGQEVILRCVPISNHLYFYWYRQILGQKVEFLVSFYNNEISEKSEIFDDQFSVERPDGSNFTLKIRSTKLEDSAMYFCASSDRGIYEQYFGPGTRLTVT.

This clone occurred once. The V gene is TRBV7-2, the J gene TRBJ2-1; 15 bases align to TRBD2. V dropped 8 bases and J dropped 8; count of bases not matched to a gene: 4. Looked up from germline, CDR1 is SGHTA and CDR2 is FQGNSA. CDR3 length: 14 residues. The CDR3: CASGLAGGPHEQFF. The CDR3 DNA reads TGTGCCAGCGGACTAGCGGGGGGGCCCCATGAGCAGTTCTTC.